The 4 T cell receptor beta chains below were found in one sample sequenced in a study of OX40 agonist ivuxolimab in advanced cancers. Using immunoSEQ multiplex PCR, the repertoire was profiled, and TCRdb retains in-frame clones only, with some absent. The sample includes about 63,000 clones, 80% to 90% of them seen just once. This material consisted of CD4+ or CD8+ T cells sorted from blood, taken in a trial of the OX40 agonist ivuxolimab. These receptor sequences come from an adult with an advanced solid tumor such as melanoma, head and neck, liver or kidney cancer.

Concerning this clone itself: The sample holds other DNA sequences that translate to the same CDR3. The chain employs TRBV2 and TRBJ1-2; TRBD1 aligns across 7 bases. CDR1 SNHLY and CDR2 FYNNEI come from the germline V gene. The CDR3 is 12 amino acids. Trimming removed 7 bases from V and 9 bases from J; junction bases left unmatched: 8. The CDR3 protein is CASKTTGPSYTF. As DNA, the CDR3 is TGTGCCAGCAAGACGACAGGGCCTAGCTACACCTTC.

The CDR3 DNA is TGTGCCAGCAGTCTCCCGGGACGCGAGCAGTACTTC. It encodes CASSLPGREQYF. The J gene is TRBJ2-7, the V gene TRBV27; D possibly uses TRBD1 or TRBD2 (5 bases each). CDR3 length equals 12 residues. The V gene's germline CDR1 is MNHEY and CDR2 SMNVEV (reference sequence). Trimming removed 5 bases from V and 6 bases from J, with 11 bases in between.

The gene calls are TRBV4-1 and TRBJ1-5, with D perhaps TRBD1 (5 bases). With 4 bases removed from V and 6 bases from J, the gap between germline ends came to 28 bases. The CDR3 covers 19 residues. Looked up from germline, CDR1 is MGHRA and CDR2 is YSYEKL. The CDR3 bases are TGCGCCAGCAGCCGAATGACCTTGACAGCTTCTAAGATAGGTCAGCCCCAGCATTTT. This gives the protein CASSRMTLTASKIGQPQHF.

CDR3 residues: CASSPGLAGQYF. In DNA form, the CDR3 reads TGTGCCAGCAGCCCTGGACTAGCGGGGCAGTATTTT. The V and J genes are TRBV4-2 and TRBJ2-3; 11 bases map to TRBD2. This CDR3 comprises 12 residues. Trimming at V came to 4 bases and at J to 11 bases, leaving 2 bases not matched to a gene. Germline assignment: CDR1 LGHNA and CDR2 YNFKEQ.